Shown below are 17 T cell receptor beta chains from a single sample sequenced in a study of shared clonotypes between healthy human individuals. The repertoire was sequenced with immunoSEQ multiplex PCR; TCRdb's copy has only in-frame clones and lacks some. The table records some 2,400,000 clones, approximately 96% of them present only once. The material sequenced was naive CD4+ T cells sorted from blood. The subset denotes: CD45RA+ positively selected. These receptors all come from a man younger than 30 in good health.

The chain employs TRBV28 and TRBJ2-3; TRBD2 matches 12 bases. Germline assignment: CDR1 MDHEN and CDR2 SYDVKM. Losses at the gene ends were 1 base for V and 7 bases for J; bases not matched to a gene: 6. The CDR3 is 16 amino acids. CDR3 loop: CASSLLTSGGLNTQYF. CDR3 bases: TGTGCCAGCAGTTTATTGACTAGCGGGGGTTTGAATACGCAGTATTTT.

The chain combines TRBV6-5 with TRBJ2-4; TRBD2 might be the D (5 bases). The germline CDR1 and CDR2 sequences are MNHEY and SVGAGI. The CDR3 consists of 15 residues. Trimming removed 7 bases at V and 3 bases at J, with 16 bases between. As DNA, the CDR3 is TGTGCCAGCAATCCCACTAGAGTGAGCAAAAACATTCAGTACTTC. It codes for CASNPTRVSKNIQYF.

The rearrangement joins TRBV19 to TRBJ1-2; D is possibly TRBD1 (5 bases). Germline CDR1 is LNHDA and CDR2 is SQIVND (reference sequence). Trimming removed 11 bases from V and 6 bases from J, with 16 bases in between. The CDR3 has 12 amino acids. The CDR3 DNA sequence: TGTGCCTCGGAGGGGCAGAATGATGGCTACACCTTC. It codes for CASEGQNDGYTF.

This clone was observed once. This chain connects TRBV30 to TRBJ2-1, with 13 bases lining up with TRBD2. After removal of 5 bases from V and 5 bases from J, the junction contained 0 bases not matched to a gene. Looked up from germline, CDR1 is GTSNPN and CDR2 is SVGIG (reference sequence). The CDR3 is 13 amino acids. CDR3 bases: TGTGCCTGGGGGACTAGCGGGGACAATGAGCAGTTCTTC. Encoded protein: CAWGTSGDNEQFF.

The chain carries TRBV5-6 and TRBJ1-3; 7 nucleotides align to TRBD1. CDR1 is SGHDT, CDR2 YYEEEE, per germline. The junction had 3 bases not matched to a gene; V was cut back by 3 bases and J by 0 bases. The CDR3 is 15 residues long. CDR3 loop: CASSWTGLSGNTIYF. In DNA form, the CDR3 reads TGTGCCAGCAGCTGGACAGGACTCTCTGGAAACACCATATATTTT.

J is TRBJ1-3 and V is TRBV28, with 8 bases aligning to TRBD1. This CDR3 contains 16 residues. The V segment lost 5 bases and the J segment 2 bases; nucleotides outside the gene matches: 8. Germline CDR1 is MDHEN and CDR2 is SYDVKM. In DNA form, the CDR3 reads TGTGCCAGCAGTCCTCAGGGGGCAGTCACTGGAAACACCATATATTTT. Protein: CASSPQGAVTGNTIYF.

This chain links TRBV2 with TRBJ1-5; D gene unclear. The V gene's germline CDR1 is SNHLY and CDR2 FYNNEI. This CDR3 is built from 13 residues. V dropped 2 bases and J dropped 3 bases, with 5 bases sitting between them. The CDR3, as DNA: TGTGCCAGCAGTGAACAGCCCAATCAGCCCCAGCATTTT. It codes for CASSEQPNQPQHF.

The V and J genes are TRBV2 and TRBJ2-7; the match to TRBD2 covers 12 bases. V shed 11 bases and J 2 bases; nucleotides not matched to a gene: 16. This CDR3 has 17 residues. CDR1 is SNHLY, CDR2 FYNNEI, per germline. This CDR3 is CAGLKTSGGGVAYEQYF. The CDR3 nucleotides are TGTGCCGGATTAAAGACTAGCGGGGGAGGGGTCGCCTACGAGCAGTACTTC.

As concerns this clone: Different DNA sequences within this sample yield the same CDR3. The CDR3 here is CASSQTGGTGELFF. In DNA, the CDR3 is TGCGCCAGCAGCCAGACAGGGGGAACCGGGGAGCTGTTTTTT. The rearrangement uses TRBV4-1 and TRBJ2-2; TRBD1 matches at 9 bases. V gave up 3 bases and J gave up 5 bases; unmatched junction bases: 1. This CDR3 is 14 amino acids long. Germline V CDR1 and CDR2: MGHRA, YSYEKL.

The rearrangement links TRBV7-3 to TRBJ2-1; tentative D call: TRBD1 (6 bases). CDR3 size: 16 residues. CDR1 and CDR2 (germline): SGHTA, FQGTGA. Trimming left V 2 bases short and J 0 bases short, with 11 bases between. Written as DNA, the CDR3 is TGTGCCAGCAGCTTACAGGGGACCGGCTCCTACAATGAGCAGTTCTTC. Translation gives CASSLQGTGSYNEQFF.

This clone has only one observation. The CDR3 bases are TGCGCCAGCACCCAAGCCCCCGACAGGGGGGCTTATGGCTACACCTTC. Translated: CASTQAPDRGAYGYTF. The rearrangement uses TRBV10-2 and TRBJ1-2, with 9 bases aligning to TRBD1. Per germline, CDR1 WSHSY and CDR2 SAAADI. The V segment lost 7 bases and the J segment 5 bases; nucleotides outside the gene matches: 14. The CDR3 extends over 16 amino acids.

The rearrangement uses TRBV6-5 and TRBJ1-4; the D is unclear. CDR1 is MNHEY, CDR2 SVGAGI, per germline. V was shortened by 5 bases and J by 4 bases, with 2 bases between the two germline ends. This CDR3 region has 11 residues. The CDR3 DNA reads as TGTGCCAGCAGTAATAATGAAAAACTGTTTTTT. Residues: CASSNNEKLFF.

This chain links TRBV27 with TRBJ1-2; D gene ambiguous. The CDR3 extends over 12 amino acids. V was trimmed by 11 bases and J by 0 bases, leaving 10 bases between them. CDR1 and CDR2 (germline): MNHEY, SMNVEV (reference sequence). The DNA for the CDR3 is TGTGCCTCCTCATTATCTAACTATGGCTACACCTTC. This sequence encodes CASSLSNYGYTF.

The V and J genes are TRBV2 and TRBJ2-5; no clear D. CDR3 length equals 13 residues. From germline, CDR1 is SNHLY and CDR2 FYNNEI. V lost 8 bases and J lost 0, with 10 bases in between. The CDR3 DNA reads TGTGCCAGCGGGCCCGGCCACCAAGAGACCCAGTACTTC. Protein sequence: CASGPGHQETQYF.

The chain is built from TRBV7-2 and TRBJ2-3, with 9 bases lining up with TRBD1. The CDR3 runs to 16 residues. The V segment lost 0 bases and the J segment 5 bases; nucleotides outside the gene matches: 6. The V gene's germline CDR1 is SGHTA and CDR2 FQGNSA. The CDR3 nucleotides are TGTGCCAGCAGCTTAGCGGAAACAGGGGGCTTAGATACGCAGTATTTT. This translates into CASSLAETGGLDTQYF.

V is TRBV5-1 and J is TRBJ1-1; the D gene is possibly TRBD1 (5 bases). Germline CDR1 reads SGHRS; CDR2 reads YFSETQ. This CDR3 has 15 residues. Trimming pared 2 bases from V and 4 bases from J, leaving 15 bases between. The CDR3 DNA follows: TGCGCCAGCAGCTTAATGATGGAGGGGAGCACTGAAGCTTTCTTT. Residues: CASSLMMEGSTEAFF.

This clone was observed once. This chain connects TRBV9 to TRBJ2-7; no definite D call. The CDR3 extends over 15 amino acids. Trimming removed 3 bases from V and 3 bases from J, with 16 bases in between. The germline V gene has CDR1 SGDLS and CDR2 YYNGEE. The CDR3: CASSAAGWADYEQYF. The CDR3 DNA follows: TGTGCCAGCAGCGCAGCCGGGTGGGCTGACTACGAGCAGTACTTC.